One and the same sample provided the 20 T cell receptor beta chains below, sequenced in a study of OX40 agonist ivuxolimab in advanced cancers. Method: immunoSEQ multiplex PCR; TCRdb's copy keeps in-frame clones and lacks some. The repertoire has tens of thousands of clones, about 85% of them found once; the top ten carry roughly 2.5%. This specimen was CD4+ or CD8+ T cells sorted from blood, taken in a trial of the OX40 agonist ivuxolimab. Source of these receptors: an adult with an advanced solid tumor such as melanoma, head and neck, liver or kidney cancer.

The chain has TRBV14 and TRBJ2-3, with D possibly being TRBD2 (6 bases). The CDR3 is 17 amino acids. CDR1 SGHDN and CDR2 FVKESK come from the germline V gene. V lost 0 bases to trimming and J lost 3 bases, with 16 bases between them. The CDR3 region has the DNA TGTGCCAGCAGCCAAGATGCCCACTTAGCGGCAACAGATACGCAGTATTTT. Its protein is CASSQDAHLAATDTQYF.

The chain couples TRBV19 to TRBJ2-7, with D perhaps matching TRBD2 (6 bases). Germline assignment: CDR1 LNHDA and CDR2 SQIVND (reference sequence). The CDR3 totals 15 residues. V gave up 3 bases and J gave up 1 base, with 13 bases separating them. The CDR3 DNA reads TGTGCCAGTAGTATTGGGAGGCAGGCGTCCTACGAGCAGTACTTC. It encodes CASSIGRQASYEQYF.

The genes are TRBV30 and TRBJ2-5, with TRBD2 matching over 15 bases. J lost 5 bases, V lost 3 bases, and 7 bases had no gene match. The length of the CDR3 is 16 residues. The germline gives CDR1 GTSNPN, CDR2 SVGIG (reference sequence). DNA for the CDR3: TGTGCCTGGAGCCCGGGACTAGCGGGGGGTATGGAGACCCAGTACTTC. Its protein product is CAWSPGLAGGMETQYF.

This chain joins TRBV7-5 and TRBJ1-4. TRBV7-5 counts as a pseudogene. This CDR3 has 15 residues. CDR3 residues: CVRSSPGSGKEKLFF. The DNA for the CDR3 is TGTGTCAGAAGCTCGCCGGGGTCAGGGAAGGAAAAACTGTTTTTT.

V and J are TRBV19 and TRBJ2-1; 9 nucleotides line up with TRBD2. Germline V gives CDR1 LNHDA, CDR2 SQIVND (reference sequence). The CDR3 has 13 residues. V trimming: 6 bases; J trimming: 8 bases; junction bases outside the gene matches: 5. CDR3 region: CASRNSGSYEQFF. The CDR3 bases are TGTGCCAGTAGAAATAGCGGGAGTTATGAGCAGTTCTTC.

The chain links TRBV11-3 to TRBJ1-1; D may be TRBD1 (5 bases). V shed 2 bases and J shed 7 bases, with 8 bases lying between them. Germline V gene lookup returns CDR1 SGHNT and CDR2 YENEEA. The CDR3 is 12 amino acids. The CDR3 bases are TGTGCCAGCAGCTTACAGGGAAGTGAAGCTTTCTTT. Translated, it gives CASSLQGSEAFF.

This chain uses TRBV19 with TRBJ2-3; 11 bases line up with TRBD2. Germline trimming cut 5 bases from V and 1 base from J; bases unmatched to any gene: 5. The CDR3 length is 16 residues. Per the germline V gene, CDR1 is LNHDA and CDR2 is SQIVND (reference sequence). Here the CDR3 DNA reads TGTGCCAGTAGTTTACTAGCGGGGGTTCGCACAGATACGCAGTATTTT. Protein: CASSLLAGVRTDTQYF.

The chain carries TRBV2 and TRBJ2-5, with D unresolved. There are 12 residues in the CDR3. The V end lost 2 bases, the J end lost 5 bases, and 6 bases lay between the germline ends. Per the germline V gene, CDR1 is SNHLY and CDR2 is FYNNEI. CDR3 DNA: TGTGCCAGCAGTGAACCCGTTGAGACCCAGTACTTC. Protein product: CASSEPVETQYF. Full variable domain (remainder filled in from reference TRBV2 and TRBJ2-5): EPEVTQTPSHQVTQMGQEVILRCVPISNHLYFYWYRQILGQKVEFLVSFYNNEISEKSEIFDDQFSVERPDGSNFTLKIRSTKLEDSAMYFCASSEPVETQYFGPGTRLLVL.

In DNA form, the CDR3 reads TGTGCCAGCAGCTTAGATCGATCGGGACCGGGAGCGGGAGGGTACAATGAGCAGTTCTTC. This gives the protein CASSLDRSGPGAGGYNEQFF. The genes are TRBV11-3 and TRBJ2-1; 10 nucleotides agree with TRBD2. Germline trimming cut 0 bases from V and 4 bases from J; bases unmatched to any gene: 15. There are 20 residues in the CDR3. Per germline, CDR1 SGHNT and CDR2 YENEEA.

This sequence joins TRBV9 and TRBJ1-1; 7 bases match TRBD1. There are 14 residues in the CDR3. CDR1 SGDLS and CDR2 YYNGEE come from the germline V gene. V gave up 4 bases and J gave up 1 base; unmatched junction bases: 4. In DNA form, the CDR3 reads TGTGCCAGCAGCCCCCCAGGGGGGAACACTGAAGCTTTCTTT. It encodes CASSPPGGNTEAFF.

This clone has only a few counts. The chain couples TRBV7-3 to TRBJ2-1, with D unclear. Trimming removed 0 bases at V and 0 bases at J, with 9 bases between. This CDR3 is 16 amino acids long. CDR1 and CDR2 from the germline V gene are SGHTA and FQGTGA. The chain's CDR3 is CASSLTGESSYNEQFF. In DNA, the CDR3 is TGTGCCAGCAGCTTAACTGGTGAGAGCTCCTACAATGAGCAGTTCTTC.

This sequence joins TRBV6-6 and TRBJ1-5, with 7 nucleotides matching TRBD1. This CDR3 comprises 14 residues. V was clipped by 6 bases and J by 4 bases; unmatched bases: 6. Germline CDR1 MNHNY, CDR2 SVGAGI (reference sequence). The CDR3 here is CASSRDSRNQPQHF. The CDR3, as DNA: TGTGCCAGCAGCAGGGACAGCCGTAATCAGCCCCAGCATTTT.

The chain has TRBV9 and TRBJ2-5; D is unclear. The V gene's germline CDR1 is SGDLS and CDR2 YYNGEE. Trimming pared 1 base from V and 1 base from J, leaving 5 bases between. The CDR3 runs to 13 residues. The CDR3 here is CASSVRAQETQYF. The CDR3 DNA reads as TGTGCCAGCAGCGTACGGGCCCAAGAGACCCAGTACTTC.

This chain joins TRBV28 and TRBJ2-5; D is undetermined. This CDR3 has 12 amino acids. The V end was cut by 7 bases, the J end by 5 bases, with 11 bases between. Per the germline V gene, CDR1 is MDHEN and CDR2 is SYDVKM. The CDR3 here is CASKPSLETQYF. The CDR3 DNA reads TGTGCCAGCAAGCCGAGTTTGGAGACCCAGTACTTC.

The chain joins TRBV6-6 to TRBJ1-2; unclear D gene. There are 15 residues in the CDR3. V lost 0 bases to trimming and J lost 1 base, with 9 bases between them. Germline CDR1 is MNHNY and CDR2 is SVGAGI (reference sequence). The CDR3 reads CASSYSPAYNYGYTF. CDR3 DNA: TGTGCCAGCAGTTACTCGCCGGCCTATAACTATGGCTACACCTTC.

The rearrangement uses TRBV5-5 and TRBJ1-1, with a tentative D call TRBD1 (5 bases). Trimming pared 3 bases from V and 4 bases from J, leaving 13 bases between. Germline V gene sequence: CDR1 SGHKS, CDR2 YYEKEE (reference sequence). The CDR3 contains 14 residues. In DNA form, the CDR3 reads TGTGCCAGCAGCTCGCAGGGATTCGGCACTGAAGCTTTCTTT. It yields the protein CASSSQGFGTEAFF.

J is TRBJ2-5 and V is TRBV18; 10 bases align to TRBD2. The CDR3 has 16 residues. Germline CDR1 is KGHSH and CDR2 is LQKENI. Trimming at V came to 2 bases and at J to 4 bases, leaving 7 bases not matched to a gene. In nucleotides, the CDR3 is TGTGCCAGCTCACCAGGGCTAGCGGGAGAAGTAGAGACCCAGTACTTC. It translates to CASSPGLAGEVETQYF.

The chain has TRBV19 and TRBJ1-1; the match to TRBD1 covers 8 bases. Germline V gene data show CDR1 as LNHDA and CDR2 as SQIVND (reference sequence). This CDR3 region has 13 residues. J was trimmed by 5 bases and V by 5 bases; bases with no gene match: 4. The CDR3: CASSARQGTEAFF. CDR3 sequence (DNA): TGTGCCAGTAGTGCACGACAGGGGACTGAAGCTTTCTTT.

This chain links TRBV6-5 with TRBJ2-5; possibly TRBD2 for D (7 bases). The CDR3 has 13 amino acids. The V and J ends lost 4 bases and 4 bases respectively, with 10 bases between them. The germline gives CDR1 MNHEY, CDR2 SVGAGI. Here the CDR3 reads CASSLRGGETQYF. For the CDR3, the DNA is TGTGCCAGCAGTTTGAGGGGGGGAGAGACCCAGTACTTC.

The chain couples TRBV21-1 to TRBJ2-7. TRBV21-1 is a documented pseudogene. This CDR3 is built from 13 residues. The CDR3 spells CASSKGGSHEQYF. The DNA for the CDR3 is TGTGCCAGCAGCAAAGGGGGAAGCCACGAGCAGTACTTC.